This paragraph covers one TCR beta chain sequence. The CDR3 is made up of 12 amino acids. The V gene end was trimmed by 4 bases and the J gene end by 9 bases; junction bases not matched to a gene: 5. The germline CDR1 and CDR2 sequences are SGHRS and YFSETQ. The source material, RNA transcripts, was used to amplify TCR beta CDR3 regions. In the first-round RT-PCR of the TCR CDR3, the HTBI primer set was used. TCRdb itself ran the multiplex PCR reads through MiXCR, one entry per CDR3 protein. The data hold 340,000 or so distinct CDR3 sequences, with 16% observed a single time. This record belongs to a study of T cells in Graves' hyperthyroidism and ophthalmopathy.

What was sequenced was blood. The clonotype comes from a man aged 30 to 39 with Graves' hyperthyroidism. The chain uses TRBV5-1 and TRBJ1-1; 8 bases are a match to TRBD1. Here the CDR3 reads CASSPAGGQAFF. As DNA, the CDR3 is TGCGCCAGCAGCCCCGCAGGGGGCCAAGCTTTCTTT.